This passage covers 24 T cell receptor beta chains from one sample sequenced in a study of PD-1 blockade in mismatch repair-deficient tumors. TCRdb keeps only in-frame clones here, not all; method: immunoSEQ multiplex PCR. The profile covers over 75,000 clones, with about 84% appearing a single time and roughly 2.5% taken by the ten largest. The sample here was peripheral blood, taken 12 weeks after starting pembrolizumab. Source of these receptors: an adult with mismatch repair-deficient cancer.

The J gene is TRBJ2-1, the V gene TRBV4-1; 8 nucleotides agree with TRBD1. V shed 0 bases, J shed 8 bases, and the junction held 3 bases outside the gene matches. The CDR3 runs to 14 residues. CDR1 and CDR2 (germline): MGHRA, YSYEKL. The CDR3 here is CASSQEQGADEQFF. CDR3 DNA sequence: TGCGCCAGCAGCCAAGAGCAGGGGGCGGATGAGCAGTTCTTC.

The chain combines TRBV10-3 with TRBJ2-7; the D gene is possibly TRBD1 (6 bases). The CDR3 covers 13 residues. Germline CDR1 reads ENHRY; CDR2 reads SYGVKD. The germline V and J ends were trimmed by 10 bases and 6 bases, with 19 bases remaining between them. For the CDR3, the DNA is TGTGCCAGCAGCCAGGGGCCAGGGGCCGAGCAGTACTTC. This gives the protein CASSQGPGAEQYF.

The table lists this clone with a count of one. The rearrangement joins TRBV7-2 to TRBJ2-7; 8 nucleotides line up with TRBD1. Losses at the gene ends were 4 bases for V and 5 bases for J; bases not matched to a gene: 10. This CDR3 spans 15 amino acids. Germline-derived CDR1 and CDR2 are SGHTA and FQGNSA. CDR3 in DNA: TGTGCCAGCAGCTCCCGACAGGGGTTGATGGACGAGCAGTACTTC. Protein product: CASSSRQGLMDEQYF.

This clone was counted a few times. V gene TRBV30 combines with J gene TRBJ2-7; D uncertain. CDR1 is GTSNPN, CDR2 SVGIG, per germline (reference sequence). V lost 5 bases to trimming and J lost 2 bases, with 16 bases between them. This CDR3 is built from 14 residues. CDR3 in DNA: TGTGCCTGGGGTCTCCCCCCAGCGACCTACGAGCAGTACTTC. Protein product: CAWGLPPATYEQYF.

This clone was observed a handful of times. V is TRBV7-2 and J is TRBJ1-2; D not resolved. The germline V and J ends were trimmed by 2 bases and 4 bases, with 8 bases remaining between them. The CDR3 extends over 13 amino acids. The germline V gene has CDR1 SGHTA and CDR2 FQGNSA. CDR3 in DNA: TGTGCCAGCAGCTTAATAGCTTCCTATGGCTACACCTTC. Translation: CASSLIASYGYTF. Full variable domain (rest looked up from reference TRBV7-2 and TRBJ1-2): GAGVSQSPSNKVTEKGKDVELRCDPISGHTALYWYRQSLGQGLEFLIYFQGNSAPDKSGLPSDRFSAERTGGSVSTLTIQRTQQEDSAVYLCASSLIASYGYTFGSGTRLTVV.

This chain connects TRBV7-9 to TRBJ1-2; 7 bases agree with TRBD1. Looked up from germline, CDR1 is SEHNR and CDR2 is FQNEAQ (reference sequence). This CDR3 has 14 residues. J was trimmed by 7 bases and V by 4 bases; bases with no gene match: 9. The CDR3 DNA reads TGTGCCAGCAGCTCCCGACAGGGAAGGGGTGGCTACACCTTC. It codes for CASSSRQGRGGYTF.

The chain uses TRBV4-2 and TRBJ2-3, with 10 bases identical to TRBD2. Germline V gene data show CDR1 as LGHNA and CDR2 as YNFKEQ. CDR3 size: 17 residues. The V and J ends lost 4 bases and 2 bases, in that order; junction bases with no gene match: 9. The CDR3 spells CASSPRTSGRYTDTQYF. The CDR3 DNA follows: TGTGCCAGCAGCCCCAGGACTAGCGGACGGTACACAGATACGCAGTATTTT.

This clone was seen only a few times. The chain couples TRBV14 to TRBJ2-5; 8 bases match TRBD1. The junction had 9 bases not matched to a gene; V was cut back by 5 bases and J by 10 bases. The CDR3 sequence is 13 residues long. Germline loops: CDR1 SGHDN, CDR2 FVKESK. For the CDR3, the DNA is TGTGCCAGCAGCAAGGACAGGGAGACCTACCAGTACTTC. Its protein is CASSKDRETYQYF.

The V gene is TRBV13, the J gene TRBJ2-7, with unresolved D. V was shortened by 3 bases and J by 1 base, with 10 bases between the two germline ends. The CDR3 has 14 residues. Germline assignment: CDR1 PRHDT and CDR2 FYEKMQ (reference sequence). The CDR3 DNA reads as TGTGCCAGCAGCTTCAGTGACTTATCCTACGAGCAGTACTTC. Translation: CASSFSDLSYEQYF.

This clone has more than one count but fewer than ten. V usage is TRBV6-1 and J usage is TRBJ1-4; the D gene is possibly TRBD1 (5 bases). CDR1 and CDR2 from the germline V gene are MNHNS and SASEGT. V lost 2 bases and J lost 7, with 8 bases in between. CDR3 size: 13 residues. This CDR3 reads CASSEPGSEKLFF. The CDR3 DNA reads as TGTGCCAGCAGTGAACCAGGGAGTGAAAAACTGTTTTTT.

This clone was detected a few times. The chain carries TRBV9 and TRBJ2-7, with TRBD2 identical over 10 bases. Germline V CDR1 and CDR2: SGDLS, YYNGEE. CDR3 length equals 15 residues. V was clipped by 3 bases and J by 3 bases; unmatched bases: 6. In nucleotides, the CDR3 is TGTGCCAGCAGCGCTGGGACTAGCGCTAGCTACGAGCAGTACTTC. It codes for CASSAGTSASYEQYF.

The rearrangement uses TRBV28 and TRBJ2-7; no reliable D call. The V and J ends lost 6 bases and 3 bases respectively, with 15 bases between them. Germline CDR1 and CDR2: MDHEN and SYDVKM. CDR3 length: 14 residues. The CDR3 loop is CASSPLDGYYEQYF. CDR3 DNA: TGTGCCAGCAGCCCCCTAGACGGTTACTACGAGCAGTACTTC.

In its sample, this clone was seen once. This chain connects TRBV6-5 to TRBJ1-5, with a possible D match to TRBD1 (5 bases). Germline assignment: CDR1 MNHEY and CDR2 SVGAGI. Trimming took off 5 bases at V and 0 bases at J, with 5 bases between the two ends. This CDR3 is 13 amino acids long. The CDR3 spells CASSRGSNQPQHF. The CDR3 nucleotides read TGTGCCAGCAGTAGGGGTAGCAATCAGCCCCAGCATTTT.

The chain couples TRBV7-3 to TRBJ1-1; TRBD1 is a possible D gene (5 bases). The V and J ends lost 5 bases and 4 bases respectively, with 14 bases between them. Germline V lookup: CDR1 SGHTA, CDR2 FQGTGA. This CDR3 contains 14 residues. CDR3 bases: TGTGCCAGCAGCCTCATGGGGCCGGGCACTGAAGCTTTCTTT. Translated: CASSLMGPGTEAFF. Based on the CDR3 plus reference TRBV7-3 and TRBJ1-1, the full variable domain is GAGVSQTPSNKVTEKGKYVELRCDPISGHTALYWYRQSLGQGPEFLIYFQGTGAADDSGLPNDRFFAVRPEGSVSTLKIQRTERGDSAVYLCASSLMGPGTEAFFGQGTRLTVV.

The chain's CDR3 is CASSEKGTGANVLTF. In nucleotides, the CDR3 is TGTGCCAGCAGTGAAAAGGGTACTGGGGCCAACGTCCTGACTTTC. V gene TRBV6-1 combines with J gene TRBJ2-6; D remains ambiguous. The CDR3 has 15 residues. V lost 2 bases to trimming and J lost 2 bases, with 7 bases between them. The germline gives CDR1 MNHNS, CDR2 SASEGT.

The chain is built from TRBV7-9 and TRBJ2-3; TRBD2 aligns across 10 bases. This CDR3 is 14 amino acids long. The germline gives CDR1 SEHNR, CDR2 FQNEAQ (reference sequence). The V gene end was trimmed by 5 bases and the J gene end by 8 bases; junction bases not matched to a gene: 7. CDR3: CASSLLAGLGTQYF. The CDR3 nucleotides read TGTGCCAGCAGCCTACTAGCGGGATTGGGTACGCAGTATTTT.

This chain joins TRBV28 and TRBJ2-5, with 7 bases matching TRBD1. CDR3 length: 16 residues. The V gene end was trimmed by 6 bases and the J gene end by 5 bases; junction bases not matched to a gene: 15. CDR1 is MDHEN, CDR2 SYDVKM, per germline. This CDR3 is CASSGKLQGSWETQYF. CDR3 nucleotides: TGTGCCAGCAGCGGGAAACTACAGGGGAGTTGGGAGACCCAGTACTTC.

This chain uses TRBV7-6 with TRBJ2-2; 9 positions match TRBD1. CDR1 and CDR2 from the germline V gene are SGHVS and FNYEAQ. The CDR3 sequence is 16 residues long. Trimming at V came to 3 bases and at J to 6 bases, leaving 8 bases not matched to a gene. The CDR3 sequence is CASSLDPGTGSGELFF. The CDR3 region has the DNA TGTGCCAGCAGCTTGGACCCCGGGACAGGGTCCGGGGAGCTGTTTTTT.

The chain recombines TRBV18 with TRBJ1-1, with unresolved D. Germline V lookup: CDR1 KGHSH, CDR2 LQKENI. This CDR3 has 13 amino acids. Trimming cost V 4 bases and J 1 base, with 7 bases left between them. DNA for the CDR3: TGTGCCAGCTCACGGATCAAGAACACTGAAGCTTTCTTT. This sequence encodes CASSRIKNTEAFF.

CDR3: CASSLYRGYEQYF. The CDR3 DNA reads as TGTGCCAGTAGTCTTTACAGGGGTTACGAGCAGTACTTC. V and J are TRBV19 and TRBJ2-7, with 7 positions matching TRBD1. The CDR3 loop spans 13 amino acids. The germline gives CDR1 LNHDA, CDR2 SQIVND (reference sequence). The V segment lost 5 bases and the J segment 4 bases; nucleotides outside the gene matches: 5. The entire variable domain, with the rest obtained from reference TRBV19 and TRBJ2-7, is as follows: DGGITQSPKYLFRKEGQNVTLSCEQNLNHDAMYWYRQDPGQGLRLIYYSQIVNDFQKGDIAEGYSVSREKKESFPLTVTSAQKNPTAFYLCASSLYRGYEQYFGPGTRLTVT.

The rearrangement links TRBV6-5 to TRBJ2-1, with TRBD1 identical over 7 bases. This CDR3 spans 13 amino acids. Germline CDR1 MNHEY, CDR2 SVGAGI. V lost 6 bases, J lost 7 bases, and 6 bases stayed unmatched. The CDR3: CASSRTGFNEQFF. As DNA, the CDR3 is TGTGCCAGCAGCCGGACAGGCTTTAATGAGCAGTTCTTC.

This chain joins TRBV7-9 and TRBJ2-3; 13 bases fit TRBD2. The germline V gene has CDR1 SEHNR and CDR2 FQNEAQ (reference sequence). The length of the CDR3 is 19 residues. V shed 5 bases, J shed 0 bases, and the junction held 11 bases outside the gene matches. CDR3 protein: CASSQYLRTSGGSTDTQYF. CDR3 nucleotides: TGTGCCAGCAGCCAATACCTAAGGACTAGCGGGGGAAGCACAGATACGCAGTATTTT.

This clone is a singleton in its sample. The chain has TRBV5-4 and TRBJ2-1; the match to TRBD2 covers 8 bases. V trimming: 4 bases; J trimming: 2 bases; junction bases outside the gene matches: 5. This CDR3 has 15 amino acids. CDR1 is SGHNT, CDR2 YYREEE, per germline (reference sequence). The CDR3, as DNA: TGTGCCAGCAGCGTGGCGGGAGGTGCCTACAATGAGCAGTTCTTC. Its translation: CASSVAGGAYNEQFF.

This clone appeared a single time. The V and J genes are TRBV5-4 and TRBJ1-1; the D gene is possibly TRBD1 (5 bases). With 0 bases removed from V and 6 bases from J, the gap between germline ends came to 15 bases. CDR1 is SGHNT, CDR2 YYREEE, per germline (reference sequence). CDR3 length equals 15 residues. The CDR3 DNA is TGTGCCAGCAGCTTGGGGGCAGGGCGGATCCCTGAAGCTTTCTTT. Its translation is CASSLGAGRIPEAFF.